This T cell receptor (beta chain) comes out of a study of CD8 T cells in ankylosing spondylitis. General study results and limits: Several highly homologous variants made up a TCR beta motif, and this motif appeared characteristic of ankylosing spondylitis blood. In peripheral blood, disease-linked CD8+ clones occurred at relatively low frequencies. Reported data indicate significant enrichment of disease-linked clones within matched ankylosing spondylitis synovial fluid. Earlier studies detected some motif variants in reactive arthritis synovial fluid and blood.

This clonotype appeared a few times. Its antigen is unknown. Generation of TCR beta libraries employed quantitative 5'-RACE incorporating molecular barcodes. TCRdb used MiXCR to reprocess the 5' RACE reads, holding one entry per CDR3 protein. The sample holds a few hundred thousand distinct CDR3 sequences; around 22% are singletons and the top ten take roughly a sixth. This receptor was identified in a male donor with ankylosing spondylitis. Sequenced: blood, either unsorted or a sorted T cell fraction (not recorded which).

The CDR3 DNA follows: TGTGCCAGCTCACCCGGGACAGACGGACAAGAGACCCAGTACTTC. Protein: CASSPGTDGQETQYF. V is TRBV18 and J is TRBJ2-5; TRBD1 matches at 7 bases. CDR3 length: 15 amino acids. CDR1 is KGHSH and CDR2 is LQKENI in the germline V gene. The ends lost 3 bases at V and 2 bases at J; junction bases unmatched: 6.